The 3 T cell receptor beta chains below were found in one sample sequenced in a study of T cells expressing NK-cell markers. TCRdb reanalyzed the 5' RACE reads and collapses them to one entry per CDR3 protein, without DNA. The sample totals 150,000 to 180,000 distinct CDR3 sequences. Sequencing was done on a sample of blood T cells: a sorted CD56 or NKG2C T cell subset, CD4+ or CD8+ T cells, or bulk PBMC T cells (not recorded which). These receptors originate from a woman aged 45 to 65 in good health.

The chain combines TRBV7-2 with TRBJ2-1. Germline CDR1 SGHTA, CDR2 FQGNSA. This CDR3 has 16 amino acids. The CDR3 spells CASSRKTSEYYNEQFF. The variable domain in full, with the rest retrieved from reference TRBV7-2 and TRBJ2-1, is GAGVSQSPSNKVTEKGKDVELRCDPISGHTALYWYRQSLGQGLEFLIYFQGNSAPDKSGLPSDRFSAERTGGSVSTLTIQRTQQEDSAVYLCASSRKTSEYYNEQFFGPGTRLTVL.

V usage is TRBV2 and J usage is TRBJ2-3; TCRdb designates TRBD1, a call that cannot be tested without DNA. The V gene's germline CDR1 is SNHLY and CDR2 FYNNEI. CDR3 length equals 15 residues. CDR3 loop: CASSADRGGADTQYF. The full variable domain, completed using reference TRBV2 and TRBJ2-3, is EPEVTQTPSHQVTQMGQEVILRCVPISNHLYFYWYRQILGQKVEFLVSFYNNEISEKSEIFDDQFSVERPDGSNFTLKIRSTKLEDSAMYFCASSADRGGADTQYFGPGTRLTVL.

The chain uses TRBV21-1 and TRBJ2-7; TCRdb designates TRBD1, a call that cannot be tested without DNA. TRBV21-1 is annotated as a pseudogene. The CDR3 extends over 18 amino acids. CDR3 loop: CASSKASGRERQSYEQYF.